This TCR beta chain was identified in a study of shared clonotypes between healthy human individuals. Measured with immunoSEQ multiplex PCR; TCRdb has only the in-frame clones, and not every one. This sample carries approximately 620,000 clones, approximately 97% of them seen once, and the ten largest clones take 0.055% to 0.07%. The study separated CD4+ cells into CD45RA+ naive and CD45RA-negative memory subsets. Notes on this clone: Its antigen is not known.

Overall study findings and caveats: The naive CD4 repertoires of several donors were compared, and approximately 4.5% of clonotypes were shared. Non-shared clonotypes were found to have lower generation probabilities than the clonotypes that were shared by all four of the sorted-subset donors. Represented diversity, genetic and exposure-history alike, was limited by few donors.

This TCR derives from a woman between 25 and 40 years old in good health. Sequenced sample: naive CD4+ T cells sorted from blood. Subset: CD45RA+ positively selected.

DNA for the CDR3: TGCGCCAGCAGCTTGGTGGACAGTGGATGGGAAAAACTGTTTTTT. This codes for CASSLVDSGWEKLFF. The chain links TRBV5-1 to TRBJ1-4; tentatively, D is TRBD1 (6 bases). CDR1 SGHRS and CDR2 YFSETQ come from the germline V gene. V was pared by 0 bases and J by 8 bases, with 14 bases between. The CDR3 runs to 15 residues.